This T cell receptor beta chain was captured in a study of early T cells in non-severe SARS-CoV-2 infection. Study-wide results and caveats: The study's VDJdb matching favored anti-spike CD8 responses and missed private and CD4 specificities.

This clonotype was seen many times. Antigen: not known. Individual cDNA molecules received unique molecular identifiers. TCRdb itself ran the 5' RACE reads through MiXCR, one entry per CDR3 protein. The sample has about 27,000 distinct CDR3 sequences, 5.1% seen once. This CDR3 comprises 15 residues. From germline, CDR1 is SGHTA and CDR2 FQGNSA. V was shortened by 0 bases and J by 4 bases, with 13 bases between the two germline ends. This clonotype originated in an adult who was a healthcare worker with PCR-confirmed SARS-CoV-2 infection or an uninfected control (not recorded which). The V call is TRBV7-2, the J call TRBJ2-7; tentatively, D is TRBD1 (5 bases). Sequencing was done on a sample of whole blood. CDR3 coding DNA: TGTGCCAGCAGCTTAGCCCAGGGCGAACGGTACGAGCAGTACTTC. It is translated as CASSLAQGERYEQYF.